What follows is one T cell receptor (beta chain) and its context. Its antigen is as yet unknown. The junction and the germline gene differ at one end; a read error may be behind it. The 5'RACE method, run with constant-segment primers, produced TCR alpha and TCR beta cDNA libraries (carrying sample barcodes and UMIs). A single record per CDR3 protein comes from TCRdb applying MiXCR to the 5' RACE reads. The table has over 350,000 distinct CDR3 sequences, less than 25% seen once. Per germline, CDR1 SGHVS and CDR2 FNYEAQ. This CDR3 is built from 17 residues. The entry originates in a study of T-cell memory formation after mild COVID-19. Study-level background: For the most part, TCR clusters were specific to one donor.

General study results and limits: Clones that contracted from day 15 to 85 had balanced CD4/CD8; later expanders were CD4+ biased.

This receptor was taken from an adult woman who had mild COVID-19 (a few samples of this study predate the infection). Cell type and time point are not known. Sample: PBMCs or a T cell subset sorted from them (not recorded which). The chain has TRBV7-6 and TRBJ2-1; D possibly corresponds to TRBD2 (6 bases). The CDR3: CASSLGGTLRNHNQQFF. CDR3 sequence (DNA): TGTGCCAGCAGCTTAGGTGGGACTTTAAGGAACCACAATCAGCAGTTCTTC.